Listed below are T cell receptor beta chains from one sample, sequenced in a study of cytomegalovirus exposure and HLA in healthy donors. The protocol was immunoSEQ multiplex PCR, while the TCRdb copy is restricted to in-frame clones and leaves out a portion. This repertoire shows roughly 180,000 clones, 70% to 90% found once; its top ten account for about 9.3%. The specimen sequenced was PBMCs. These receptors were collected from a man between 18 and 29 years old in good health and CMV-seropositive. CDR3s include the opening cysteine and the closing phenylalanine or tryptophan. D genes are given only for firm matches. Clone size is shown for a subset of rows, as once, few, many or a class of expanded clone.

d_call j_call clone_size v_call cdr3_nt cdr3_aa
TRBD1 TRBJ1-6 . TRBV6-1 TGTGCCAGCAGGAACCTCGGACAGGGCTCACCCCTCCACTTT CASRNLGQGSPLHF
TRBD2 TRBJ2-2 . TRBV9 TGTGCCAGTAACCCTAGCGGGGGCCCGAACACCGGGGAGCTGTTTTTT CASNPSGGPNTGELFF
TRBD1 TRBJ1-4 . TRBV2 TGTGCCAGCAGTGGACAGGGGGGGAATGAAAAACTGTTTTTT CASSGQGGNEKLFF
TRBD2 TRBJ2-3 . TRBV30 TGTGCCTACAGACTAGCGGGGGCCACAGATACGCAGTATTTT CAYRLAGATDTQYF
. TRBJ2-5 . TRBV9 TGTGCCAGCAGCGCAGACCAAAACGGGGAGACCCAGTACTTC CASSADQNGETQYF
. TRBJ1-1 . TRBV11-1 TGTGCCAGCAGCCCAAGGACAGCATTAAACACTGAAGCTTTCTTT CASSPRTALNTEAFF
. TRBJ2-5 . TRBV6-1 TGTGCCAGCAGTCCTACAGACCAAGAGACCCAGTACTTC CASSPTDQETQYF
. TRBJ1-6 . TRBV15 TGTGCCACCAGCAGAGATCCCCAGGCTTTGTACGATAATTCACCCCTCCACTTT CATSRDPQALYDNSPLHF
. TRBJ2-2 . TRBV7-9 TGTGCCAGCAGCTTACCAGGAACCGGGGAGCTGTTTTTT CASSLPGTGELFF
. TRBJ1-2 . TRBV6-6 TGTGCCAGCAGTTTGACTATGGGCTACACCTTC CASSLTMGYTF
TRBD1 TRBJ1-2 . TRBV19 TGTGCCAGTAGTGCCTGGACAGGGCGAAGAAAAAATAACTATGGCTACACCTTC CASSAWTGRRKNNYGYTF
TRBD2 TRBJ2-1 . TRBV30 TGTGCCTGGATTCGACGGGGGGGATATGAGCAGTTCTTC CAWIRRGGYEQFF
TRBD1 TRBJ1-1 . TRBV7-9 TGTGCCAGCAGCAAACAGGGGGGGTCAATTGAAGCTTTCTTT CASSKQGGSIEAFF
TRBD2 TRBJ2-3 . TRBV11-2 TGTGCCAGCAGCTTAGTCACTAGCGGGGGGGCTGGAGATACGCAGTATTTT CASSLVTSGGAGDTQYF
. TRBJ2-7 few TRBV7-8 TGTGCCAGCAGCTTAGTACAGGCCAACGAGCAGTACTTC CASSLVQANEQYF
. TRBJ2-2 . TRBV7-6 TGTGCCAGCAGCTTGGTTCCCGGACAGTCGAACACCGGGGAGCTGTTTTTT CASSLVPGQSNTGELFF
. TRBJ2-1 . TRBV5-1 TGCGCCAGCAGTCGGGCGGGAATCTACAATGAGCAGTTCTTC CASSRAGIYNEQFF
TRBD2 TRBJ2-5 . TRBV6-1 TGTGCCAGCAGTGAGGAGCGGGGGCCCCAAGAGACCCAGTACTTC CASSEERGPQETQYF
TRBD2 TRBJ2-5 . TRBV5-1 TGCGCCAGCAGCTCCATCCCCGGGACTAGCGGGGGGCCGGGAGAGACCCAGTACTTC CASSSIPGTSGGPGETQYF
. TRBJ1-5 . TRBV19 TGTGCCAGTAGCCCCCAGGATGGGTACCAGCCCCAGCATTTT CASSPQDGYQPQHF
TRBD1 TRBJ1-5 once TRBV6-1 TGTGCCAGCAGTGAAGGACAGGGGATCAGTCAGCCCCAGCATTTT CASSEGQGISQPQHF
. TRBJ1-1 once TRBV27 TGTGCCAGCAGTCTAAAGACAGTGGCGGCTGAAGCTTTCTTT CASSLKTVAAEAFF
. TRBJ2-7 . TRBV5-1 TGCGCCAGCAGCTTGGCGTACGAGCAGTACTTC CASSLAYEQYF
TRBD2 TRBJ2-3 . TRBV9 TGTGCCAGCAGCGGCGGACTAGCGGAGACAGATACGCAGTATTTT CASSGGLAETDTQYF
. TRBJ2-1 once TRBV9 TGTGCCAGCAGCGTGCAGGGCCACAATGAGCAGTTCTTC CASSVQGHNEQFF
TRBD1 TRBJ2-7 . TRBV30 TGTGCCTGGAGTTTGACAGGGGATTTCTACGAGCAGTACTTC CAWSLTGDFYEQYF
TRBD1 TRBJ1-4 . TRBV5-1 TGCGCCAGCAGCATAGGGACAGGGGGCATAACTAATGAAAAACTGTTTTTT CASSIGTGGITNEKLFF
TRBD2 TRBJ2-1 . TRBV5-1 TGCGCCAGCAAAGCTAGCGGGGGACAATACAATGAGCAGTTCTTC CASKASGGQYNEQFF
. TRBJ2-5 . TRBV5-1 TGCGCCAGCAGCTCCGGGGCGACCCGGGAGACCCGGTACTTC CASSSGATRETRYF
. TRBJ1-5 . TRBV28 TGTGCCAGCAGTTTATACGCAGGGGAACGAGGTGGTGGCAATCAGCCCCAGCATTTT CASSLYAGERGGGNQPQHF
. TRBJ2-3 . TRBV7-2 TGTGCCAGCAGCTTAGAACTTTCAACAGATACGCAGTATTTT CASSLELSTDTQYF
. TRBJ1-2 . TRBV7-6 TGTGCCAGCAGCCCGTCTCAGGGGTCCGACTATGGCTACACCTTC CASSPSQGSDYGYTF
TRBD1 TRBJ2-7 . TRBV25-1 TGTGCCAGCAGTGCCCCGGGACAGGGGGTCTACGAGCAGTACTTC CASSAPGQGVYEQYF
. TRBJ2-5 once TRBV19 TGTGCCAGTAGTATAATAGGGGGTCAAGAGACCCAGTACTTC CASSIIGGQETQYF
. TRBJ2-7 . TRBV2 TGTGCCAGCATGGGACGGGGACTTTACGAGCAGTACTTC CASMGRGLYEQYF
TRBD2 TRBJ2-1 . TRBV9 TGTGCCAGCAGCGTGACTAGCGGGTTCAATGAGCAGTTCTTC CASSVTSGFNEQFF
. TRBJ1-5 few TRBV6-5 TGTGCCAGCAGTTACTCGATTTCAGGGGATCAGCCCCAGCATTTT CASSYSISGDQPQHF
. TRBJ2-7 . TRBV6-1 TGTGCCAGCAGTGTAATCAATACCCCCTACGAGCAGTACTTC CASSVINTPYEQYF
. TRBJ1-3 . TRBV15 TGTGCCACCAGCAGAGATGGTCTGCGGCGGGGGCTTGGAAACACCATATATTTT CATSRDGLRRGLGNTIYF
. TRBJ2-3 . TRBV15 TGTGCCACCAGCAGAGATCTTTGGGCTGAAACAGATACGCAGTATTTT CATSRDLWAETDTQYF
. TRBJ2-3 . TRBV6-5 TGTGCCAGCAGAACCGCGGGAGATACGCAGTATTTT CASRTAGDTQYF
. TRBJ1-6 . TRBV18 TGTGCCAGCTCAGATCGGGACACATATAATTCACCCCTCCACTTT CASSDRDTYNSPLHF
TRBD1 TRBJ1-2 . TRBV27 TGTGCCAGCAGTTTATCCGGAGGGGGCAATGGCTACACCTTC CASSLSGGGNGYTF
TRBD2 TRBJ2-1 . TRBV5-8 TGTGCCAGCAGTGAAGCGGGGACGTGGAATGAGCAGTTCTTC CASSEAGTWNEQFF
TRBD2 TRBJ2-7 . TRBV10-3 TGTGCCATCGGGTCCACTAGCGGGGTGTACGAGCAGTACTTC CAIGSTSGVYEQYF
. TRBJ1-2 . TRBV6-6 TGTGCCAGCACCGAAATGGGGGCTGCTTATGGCGGCTACACCTTC CASTEMGAAYGGYTF
. TRBJ1-5 . TRBV15 TGTGCCACCAGCAGAGATGGAGCAGGGGGCAATCAGCCCCAGCATTTT CATSRDGAGGNQPQHF
. TRBJ1-1 . TRBV6-5 TGTGCCAGCAATTCGGACAGCAACACTGAAGCTTTCTTT CASNSDSNTEAFF
. TRBJ1-1 . TRBV5-1 TGCGCCAGCAGCTTTAACCTAGAGGGCACTGAAGCTTTCTTT CASSFNLEGTEAFF
. TRBJ1-3 . TRBV9 TGTGCCAGCAGCGTCCAGGACACTGGAAACACCATATATTTT CASSVQDTGNTIYF
TRBD2 TRBJ2-3 . TRBV28 TGTGCCAGCAGTGCATATGCGGGGGGGCCTAATACGCAGTATTTT CASSAYAGGPNTQYF
TRBD2 TRBJ2-7 . TRBV27 TGTGCCAGCAGCCATGGACTAGCGGGGGGGAACGAGCAGTACTTC CASSHGLAGGNEQYF
. TRBJ2-3 . TRBV23-1 TGCGCCAGCAGTCACACGGGGAATTACAAACAACGGCGGTATTTT CASSHTGNYKQRRYF